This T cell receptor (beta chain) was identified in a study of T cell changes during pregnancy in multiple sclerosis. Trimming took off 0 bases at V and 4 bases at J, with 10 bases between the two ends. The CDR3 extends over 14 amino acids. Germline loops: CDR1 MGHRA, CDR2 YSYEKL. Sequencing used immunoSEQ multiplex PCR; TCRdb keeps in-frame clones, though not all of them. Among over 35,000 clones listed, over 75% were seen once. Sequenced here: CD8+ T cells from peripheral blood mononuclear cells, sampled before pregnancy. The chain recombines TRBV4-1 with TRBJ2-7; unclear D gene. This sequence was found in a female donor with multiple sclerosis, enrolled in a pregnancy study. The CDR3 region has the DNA TGCGCCAGCAGCCAAGATTCCAGTCGATACGAGCAGTACTTC. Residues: CASSQDSSRYEQYF.